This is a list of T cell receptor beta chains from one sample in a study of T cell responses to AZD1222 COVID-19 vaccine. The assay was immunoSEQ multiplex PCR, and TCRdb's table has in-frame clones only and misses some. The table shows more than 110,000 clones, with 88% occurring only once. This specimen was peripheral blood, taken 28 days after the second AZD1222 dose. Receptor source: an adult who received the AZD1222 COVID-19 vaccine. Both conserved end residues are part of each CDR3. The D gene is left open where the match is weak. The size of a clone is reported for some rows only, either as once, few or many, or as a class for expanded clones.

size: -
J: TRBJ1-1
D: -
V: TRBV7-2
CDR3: CASSLGTNTEAFF
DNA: TGTGCCAGCAGCTTAGGCACGAACACTGAAGCTTTCTTT

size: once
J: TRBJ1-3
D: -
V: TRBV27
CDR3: CASRIWGSGNTIYF
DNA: TGTGCCAGCCGAATATGGGGCTCTGGAAACACCATATATTTT

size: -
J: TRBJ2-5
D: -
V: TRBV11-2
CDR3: CASSLGGQREETQYF
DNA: TGTGCCAGCAGCTTAGGGGGACAAAGGGAAGAGACCCAGTACTTC

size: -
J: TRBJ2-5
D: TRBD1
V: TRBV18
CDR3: CASSPTGKETQYF
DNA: TGTGCCAGCTCTCCGACAGGGAAAGAGACCCAGTACTTC

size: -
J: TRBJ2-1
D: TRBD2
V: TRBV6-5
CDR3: CASSFSTSGRANEQFF
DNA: TGTGCCAGCAGTTTTTCGACTAGCGGGAGGGCAAATGAGCAGTTCTTC

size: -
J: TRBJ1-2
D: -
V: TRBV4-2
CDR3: CASSQDLGGNYGYTF
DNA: TGTGCCAGCAGCCAAGATCTGGGAGGGAACTATGGCTACACCTTC

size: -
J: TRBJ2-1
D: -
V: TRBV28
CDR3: CASSLGVRTQFF
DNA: TGTGCCAGCAGTTTGGGGGTCCGGACGCAGTTCTTC

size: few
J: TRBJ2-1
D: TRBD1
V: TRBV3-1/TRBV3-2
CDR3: CASSPGTGGYNEQFF
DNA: TGTGCCAGCAGCCCCGGGACAGGGGGCTACAATGAGCAGTTCTTC

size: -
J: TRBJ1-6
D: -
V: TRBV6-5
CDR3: CASGYLDSPLHF
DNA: TGTGCCAGCGGATACCTGGATTCACCCCTCCACTTT

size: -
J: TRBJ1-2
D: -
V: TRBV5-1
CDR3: CASSFSGLLYGYTF
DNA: TGCGCCAGCAGCTTCTCAGGGCTATTATATGGCTACACCTTC